Shown below are 4 T cell receptor beta chains from a single sample sequenced in a study of technical replicates of blood from several donors (dated by TCRdb to the late 2010s). Library preparation employed the immunoSEQ multiplex PCR assay. In its TCRdb copy, this immuneACCESS table keeps in-frame sequences only and misses some clones. Where compared with another copy, unresolved V genes explain less than half of these, and the others have no known cause. Recorded for this sample are over 70,000 clones; approximately 96% of them occurred a single time. Around 0.2% of the sample lies in the top ten. Sequencing input: T cells isolated from PBMCs. These receptors came from a human donor in good health.

This clone has just one count. The chain carries TRBV11-2 and TRBJ2-5; 12 positions agree with TRBD2. J lost 5 bases, V lost 5 bases, and 3 bases had no gene match. The length of the CDR3 is 14 residues. Per the germline V gene, CDR1 is SGHAT and CDR2 is FQNNGV. The CDR3: CASSAGTSGETQYF. CDR3 DNA: TGTGCCAGCAGCGCCGGGACTAGCGGGGAGACCCAGTACTTC.

The V gene is TRBV18, the J gene TRBJ2-3; possible D gene TRBD2, 5 bases. Germline values: CDR1 KGHSH, CDR2 LQKENI. V lost 5 bases and J 9 bases, leaving 12 bases between the germline ends. This CDR3 region has 12 residues. The CDR3: CASSMERGTQYF. The DNA for the CDR3 is TGTGCCAGCTCAATGGAACGCGGGACGCAGTATTTT. The full variable domain, completed using reference TRBV18 and TRBJ2-3, is NAGVMQNPRHLVRRRGQEARLRCSPMKGHSHVYWYRQLPEEGLKFMVYLQKENIIDESGMPKERFSAEFPKEGPSILRIQQVVRGDSAAYFCASSMERGTQYFGPGTRLTVL.

The chain uses TRBV27 and TRBJ1-6, with a possible D match to TRBD1 (5 bases). Trimming cost V 7 bases and J 7 bases, with 14 bases left between them. The CDR3 covers 14 residues. The V gene's germline CDR1 is MNHEY and CDR2 SMNVEV (reference sequence). CDR3 nucleotides: TGTGCCAGCACCGGGGGGGGTTCCAATTCACCCCTCCACTTT. This gives the protein CASTGGGSNSPLHF.

The V gene is TRBV11-3, the J gene TRBJ1-4, with a weak D call TRBD1 (6 bases). The CDR3 sequence is 15 residues long. V lost 3 bases and J lost 5, with 13 bases in between. The germline V gene has CDR1 SGHNT and CDR2 YENEEA. CDR3 sequence: CASSFLGQMNEKLFF. The CDR3 bases are TGTGCCAGCAGCTTTCTAGGACAGATGAATGAAAAACTGTTTTTT. Full variable domain (missing parts from reference TRBV11-3 and TRBJ1-4): EAGVVQSPRYKIIEKKQPVAFWCNPISGHNTLYWYLQNLGQGPELLIRYENEEAVDDSQLPKDRFSAERLKGVDSTLKIQPAELGDSAVYLCASSFLGQMNEKLFFGSGTQLSVL.